This TCR beta chain was retrieved from a study of T-cell memory formation after mild COVID-19. Whole-study results and caveats: Contracting clones from day 15 to 85 had balanced CD4/CD8; later expanders favoured CD4+.

Researchers used 5'RACE with constant-segment primers to make TCR alpha and TCR beta cDNA libraries that carry sample barcodes and UMIs. TCRdb recomputed calls from the 5' RACE reads with MiXCR, one row per CDR3 protein. The table includes hundreds of thousands of distinct CDR3 sequences, around 17% detected once. The length of the CDR3 is 16 residues. V was clipped by 2 bases and J by 3 bases, with 17 bases between them. Germline V lookup: CDR1 SGHVS, CDR2 FNYEAQ. As regards this clonotype: Its specificity is unknown.

This sequence was found in a man aged 18 to 35 who had mild COVID-19 (a few samples of this study predate the infection). Cell type and time point are not known. The chain couples TRBV7-6 to TRBJ2-7, with D tentatively TRBD2 (6 bases). Sequencing input: PBMCs or a T cell subset sorted from them (not recorded which). In DNA, the CDR3 is TGTGCCAGCAGCTTAACGGATCCCGGGACTCGCTACGAGCAGTACTTC. Translation gives CASSLTDPGTRYEQYF.